The 21 T cell receptor beta chains presented below share a single source sample, sequenced in a study of cytomegalovirus exposure and HLA in healthy donors. The repertoire was sequenced with immunoSEQ multiplex PCR; TCRdb's copy has only in-frame clones and lacks some. The data hold about 130,000 clones, with 90% to 95% observed a single time. Specimen: PBMCs. The receptors here all came from a woman under 30 in good health and CMV-seronegative.

The chain uses TRBV28 and TRBJ2-2; possibly TRBD2 for D (5 bases). The CDR3 totals 18 residues. CDR1 is MDHEN and CDR2 is SYDVKM in the germline V gene. V lost 4 bases and J 0 bases, leaving 18 bases between the germline ends. CDR3 sequence (DNA): TGTGCCAGCAGTTCGCACCGGGCGAGGGCGACGAACACCGGGGAGCTGTTTTTT. Its protein product is CASSSHRARATNTGELFF.

The chain links TRBV25-1 to TRBJ2-3; possibly TRBD2 for D (6 bases). The V and J ends lost 1 base and 1 base respectively, with 15 bases between them. The germline V gene has CDR1 MGHDK and CDR2 SYGVNS. The CDR3 extends over 17 amino acids. CDR3 sequence (DNA): TGTGCCAGCAGTGAATCTGGAGGGCAACTTGGCACAGATACGCAGTATTTT. Translation: CASSESGGQLGTDTQYF. The full variable domain, with the rest looked up from reference TRBV25-1 and TRBJ2-3, is EADIYQTPRYLVIGTGKKITLECSQTMGHDKMYWYQQDPGMELHLIHYSYGVNSTEKGDLSSESTVSRIRTEHFPLTLESARPSHTSQYLCASSESGGQLGTDTQYFGPGTRLTVL.

Turning to this clone: Other DNA sequences in the same sample also yield this CDR3. V is TRBV30 and J is TRBJ1-5, with D hard to call. The CDR3 sequence is 13 residues long. CDR1 and CDR2 (germline): GTSNPN, SVGIG (reference sequence). The V and J ends lost 0 bases and 4 bases respectively, with 7 bases between them. For the CDR3, the DNA is TGTGCCTGGAGTGTACGAGGGAATCAGCCCCAGCATTTT. This gives the protein CAWSVRGNQPQHF.

The chain has TRBV11-2 and TRBJ2-1, with 8 positions matching TRBD2. The CDR3 sequence is 16 residues long. The germline gives CDR1 SGHAT, CDR2 FQNNGV. Trimming at V came to 0 bases and at J to 4 bases, leaving 5 bases not matched to a gene. The CDR3 DNA sequence: TGTGCCAGCAGCTTAGAGCGAAGCGGGGGTTACAATGAGCAGTTCTTC. This gives the protein CASSLERSGGYNEQFF.

The chain links TRBV11-2 to TRBJ2-5; 7 positions agree with TRBD2. The V and J ends lost 5 bases and 5 bases, in that order; junction bases with no gene match: 5. The CDR3 has 13 amino acids. Germline values: CDR1 SGHAT, CDR2 FQNNGV. The chain's CDR3 is CASSAPGGETQYF. CDR3 DNA sequence: TGTGCCAGCAGCGCACCCGGGGGGGAGACCCAGTACTTC. Variable domain in full (rest from reference TRBV11-2 and TRBJ2-5): EAGVAQSPRYKIIEKRQSVAFWCNPISGHATLYWYQQILGQGPKLLIQFQNNGVVDDSQLPKDRFSAERLKGVDSTLKIQPAKLEDSAVYLCASSAPGGETQYFGPGTRLLVL.

The chain combines TRBV2 with TRBJ1-5, with D tentatively TRBD1 (5 bases). The CDR3 contains 14 residues. V shed 1 base and J shed 7 bases, with 11 bases lying between them. The germline V gene has CDR1 SNHLY and CDR2 FYNNEI. The CDR3 protein is CASSEGGLKQPQHF. As DNA, the CDR3 is TGTGCCAGCAGTGAAGGGGGCCTTAAGCAGCCCCAGCATTTT.

The chain couples TRBV10-3 to TRBJ2-1, with D possibly TRBD2 on 7 matching bases. Germline CDR1 and CDR2: ENHRY and SYGVKD. The CDR3 is 12 amino acids. Trimming took 11 bases from V and 8 from J, leaving 16 bases between them. Here the CDR3 reads CAGGAGVDEQFF. CDR3 sequence (DNA): TGTGCCGGGGGGGCAGGGGTGGATGAGCAGTTCTTC.

The chain has TRBV7-2 and TRBJ2-2; D may be TRBD1 (6 bases). Germline V CDR1 and CDR2: SGHTA, FQGNSA. CDR3 length: 13 residues. V was trimmed by 5 bases and J by 7 bases, leaving 11 bases between them. This CDR3 is CASSDRPGGELFF. Written as DNA, the CDR3 is TGTGCCAGCAGCGACAGGCCGGGCGGGGAGCTGTTTTTT.

This clone came up once. The rearrangement joins TRBV2 to TRBJ2-2; 8 bases match TRBD1. The CDR3 spans 16 residues. The germline CDR1 and CDR2 sequences are SNHLY and FYNNEI. J gave up 4 bases and V 6 bases, and 10 bases lay outside the gene matches. The CDR3 nucleotides are TGTGCCAGCAGAGCAACAGGGGGGCCGGTCACCGGGGAGCTGTTTTTT. This encodes CASRATGGPVTGELFF.

The chain carries TRBV6-5 and TRBJ2-7, with TRBD2 as a possible D gene (5 bases). The V gene lost 2 bases and the J gene lost 3 bases, with 8 bases spanning the gap. In germline, CDR1 is MNHEY, CDR2 SVGAGI. CDR3 length: 13 amino acids. The CDR3 bases are TGTGCCAGCAGTTACAATGAGGGCTACGAGCAGTACTTC. Encoded protein: CASSYNEGYEQYF.

The J gene is TRBJ2-5, the V gene TRBV6-6; D possibly corresponds to TRBD1 (5 bases). Between the trimmed V and J ends, which lost 2 bases and 3 bases, there was a span of 7 bases. Germline V lookup: CDR1 MNHNY, CDR2 SVGAGI (reference sequence). The CDR3 length is 13 residues. DNA for the CDR3: TGTGCCAGCAGTTACAGCAGGGAAGAGACCCAGTACTTC. Encoded protein: CASSYSREETQYF.

This rearrangement joins TRBV10-3 to TRBJ1-1, with D perhaps matching TRBD1 (6 bases). V lost 10 bases to trimming and J lost 2 bases, with 14 bases between them. CDR1 ENHRY and CDR2 SYGVKD come from the germline V gene. This CDR3 is built from 13 residues. CDR3 sequence: CATEDSSNTEAFF. CDR3 coding DNA: TGTGCCACCGAGGACAGTTCCAACACTGAAGCTTTCTTT.

The CDR3 nucleotides read TGTGCCAGCAGTCGCTCAAATGTCGGGGGAGAGACCCAGTACTTC. Encoded protein: CASSRSNVGGETQYF. The chain carries TRBV6-5 and TRBJ2-5; D might be TRBD2 (6 bases). The CDR3 length is 15 residues. Trimming pared 5 bases from V and 4 bases from J, leaving 17 bases between. The germline CDR1 and CDR2 sequences are MNHEY and SVGAGI.

The chain joins TRBV30 to TRBJ1-4, with 9 bases fitting TRBD1. Germline-derived CDR1 and CDR2 are GTSNPN and SVGIG (reference sequence). The ends lost 3 bases at V and 4 bases at J; junction bases unmatched: 9. The CDR3 consists of 16 residues. The CDR3 spells CAWSPHWTGDNEKLFF. Written as DNA, the CDR3 is TGTGCCTGGAGCCCACATTGGACAGGGGATAATGAAAAACTGTTTTTT.

The chain joins TRBV5-1 to TRBJ2-5; 10 bases align to TRBD1. V lost 4 bases, J lost 2 bases, and 8 bases stayed unmatched. The germline gives CDR1 SGHRS, CDR2 YFSETQ. This CDR3 has 16 amino acids. CDR3 sequence reads: CASSPAQGQGQETQYF. The CDR3, as DNA: TGCGCCAGCAGCCCTGCACAGGGACAGGGGCAAGAGACCCAGTACTTC.

J is TRBJ2-3 and V is TRBV27; 9 bases line up with TRBD1. V trimming: 4 bases; J trimming: 2 bases; junction bases outside the gene matches: 7. The CDR3 extends over 16 amino acids. Germline values: CDR1 MNHEY, CDR2 SMNVEV (reference sequence). CDR3 loop: CASSYRGTGNTDTQYF. The CDR3 bases are TGTGCCAGCAGTTATCGGGGGACAGGGAACACAGATACGCAGTATTTT.

CDR3 protein: CASTPPTGNEQFF. Written as DNA, the CDR3 is TGTGCCAGCACCCCCCCAACCGGCAATGAGCAGTTCTTC. The chain is built from TRBV7-2 and TRBJ2-1; D call uncertain. V lost 7 bases and J lost 6, with 13 bases in between. CDR3 size: 13 residues. Germline CDR1 reads SGHTA; CDR2 reads FQGNSA.

The chain recombines TRBV10-3 with TRBJ2-2, with 7 bases aligning to TRBD1. The ends lost 8 bases at V and 2 bases at J; junction bases unmatched: 5. Germline loops: CDR1 ENHRY, CDR2 SYGVKD. The CDR3 spans 14 residues. For the CDR3, the DNA is TGTGCCATCGGCCGGGACAGAAACACCGGGGAGCTGTTTTTT. This encodes CAIGRDRNTGELFF.

The chain combines TRBV2 with TRBJ2-3, with TRBD1 matching 11 bases. J gave up 4 bases and V 4 bases, and 1 base lay outside the gene matches. This CDR3 has 14 amino acids. CDR1 is SNHLY and CDR2 is FYNNEI in the germline V gene. The CDR3 sequence: CASSGGQGADTQYF. CDR3 sequence (DNA): TGTGCCAGCAGTGGGGGACAGGGGGCAGATACGCAGTATTTT.

The chain is built from TRBV7-9 and TRBJ2-7; perhaps TRBD2 as D (6 bases). The V gene lost 5 bases and the J gene lost 0 bases, with 8 bases spanning the gap. Germline CDR1 and CDR2: SEHNR and FQNEAQ (reference sequence). This CDR3 has 13 amino acids. The CDR3 spells CASSRGVSYEQYF. The CDR3, as DNA: TGTGCCAGCAGCCGCGGGGTCTCCTACGAGCAGTACTTC. The complete variable domain, with remaining parts taken from reference TRBV7-9 and TRBJ2-7, reads DTGVSQNPRHKITKRGQNVTFRCDPISEHNRLYWYRQTLGQGPEFLTYFQNEAQLEKSRLLSDRFSAERPKGSFSTLEIQRTEQGDSAMYLCASSRGVSYEQYFGPGTRLTVT.

The V and J genes are TRBV7-9 and TRBJ2-7; no reliable D call. The germline V and J ends were trimmed by 5 bases and 7 bases, with 24 bases remaining between them. This CDR3 is built from 16 residues. Germline CDR1 reads SEHNR; CDR2 reads FQNEAQ (reference sequence). The DNA of the CDR3 is TGTGCCAGCAGCCCCGAGTTGCTCCCCGAGGTCATGGAGCAGTACTTC. It encodes CASSPELLPEVMEQYF. Supplemented by reference TRBV7-9 and TRBJ2-7, the full variable domain reads DTGVSQNPRHKITKRGQNVTFRCDPISEHNRLYWYRQTLGQGPEFLTYFQNEAQLEKSRLLSDRFSAERPKGSFSTLEIQRTEQGDSAMYLCASSPELLPEVMEQYFGPGTRLTVT.